Listed here are 22 T cell receptor beta chains from one sample, sequenced in a study of Ad26.COV2.S vaccination and SARS-CoV-2 variants. Profiled with immunoSEQ multiplex PCR; TCRdb holds only in-frame clones, not every one. The data hold about 440,000 clones, with 80% to 95% observed a single time. As for treatment: around 19 received Ad26.COV2.S at low or high dose, single or two shots; 5 received placebo; per-sample allocation not given. The investigators took samples on day 63 after the first vaccine or placebo injection. The sample here was peripheral blood, taken in a trial of Ad26.COV2.S vaccine versus placebo. The source of these receptors is a person between 18 and 60 years old who received the Ad26.COV2.S COVID-19 vaccine or a placebo.

V is TRBV2 and J is TRBJ1-4; possibly TRBD1 for D (5 bases). The CDR3 extends over 15 amino acids. Trimming left V 5 bases short and J 2 bases short, with 12 bases between. Per germline, CDR1 SNHLY and CDR2 FYNNEI. In DNA form, the CDR3 reads TGTGCCAGCAGTCCGGGGGACTGGACTAATGAAAAACTGTTTTTT. Protein sequence: CASSPGDWTNEKLFF.

The chain recombines TRBV5-1 with TRBJ2-1; 10 nucleotides line up with TRBD2. The CDR3 consists of 15 residues. V trimming: 1 base; J trimming: 9 bases; junction bases outside the gene matches: 7. Germline-derived CDR1 and CDR2 are SGHRS and YFSETQ. CDR3 region: CASSLFLAGEGEQFF. The CDR3 nucleotides are TGCGCCAGCAGCTTGTTCCTAGCGGGAGAGGGTGAGCAGTTCTTC.

The genes are TRBV28 and TRBJ2-2, with 7 bases that match TRBD2. Germline V gives CDR1 MDHEN, CDR2 SYDVKM. V lost 10 bases and J lost 2; bases outside the gene matches: 16. The length of the CDR3 is 17 residues. CDR3 in DNA: TGTGCCACCCCAGTAACAGAGACTAGCACCAACACCGGGGAGCTGTTTTTT. This translates into CATPVTETSTNTGELFF.

The chain uses TRBV21-1 and TRBJ2-4. TRBV21-1 is annotated as a pseudogene. The CDR3 totals 18 residues. The CDR3 DNA sequence: TGTGCCAGCAGACACCTCCCAGGGGGGGCGGGACATGGGAACATTCAGTACTTC. Translation: CASRHLPGGAGHGNIQYF.

The chain's CDR3 is CASSSTGASNTEAFF. The CDR3 nucleotides are TGTGCCAGCAGCTCAACAGGGGCCTCGAACACTGAAGCTTTCTTT. V and J are TRBV7-2 and TRBJ1-1, with TRBD1 identical over 7 bases. Germline V CDR1 and CDR2: SGHTA, FQGNSA. The CDR3 is made up of 15 amino acids. Unmatched junction bases numbered 6, after V lost 4 bases and J lost 1 base. The whole variable domain, remainder taken from reference TRBV7-2 and TRBJ1-1, is GAGVSQSPSNKVTEKGKDVELRCDPISGHTALYWYRQSLGQGLEFLIYFQGNSAPDKSGLPSDRFSAERTGGSVSTLTIQRTQQEDSAVYLCASSSTGASNTEAFFGQGTRLTVV.

This clone has a single count. The chain uses TRBV18 and TRBJ2-5; tentative D call: TRBD1 (5 bases). Deletions cut 4 bases from V and 5 bases from J, with 14 bases between. The CDR3 has 14 amino acids. Germline V CDR1 and CDR2: KGHSH, LQKENI. This CDR3 is CASSQSQGMETQYF. The CDR3 nucleotides are TGTGCCAGCTCACAATCTCAGGGTATGGAGACCCAGTACTTC.

This rearrangement joins TRBV28 to TRBJ2-1; 11 bases are shared with TRBD2. Unmatched junction bases numbered 8, after V lost 5 bases and J lost 2 bases. Germline values: CDR1 MDHEN, CDR2 SYDVKM. This CDR3 is 17 amino acids long. The CDR3 region has the DNA TGTGCCAGCAGTCCTTCGGGACTAGCGGATACCTACAATGAGCAGTTCTTC. This translates into CASSPSGLADTYNEQFF.

The chain links TRBV10-3 to TRBJ2-7; either TRBD1 or TRBD2 may fit D (5 bases each). Trimming cost V 6 bases and J 2 bases, with 17 bases left between them. There are 15 residues in the CDR3. Germline V CDR1 and CDR2: ENHRY, SYGVKD. The chain's CDR3 is CAISGSPGRPYEQYF. CDR3 DNA sequence: TGTGCCATCAGCGGATCGCCGGGACGGCCCTACGAGCAGTACTTC.

Concerning this clone: Additional DNA sequences in this sample encode the identical CDR3. The chain couples TRBV3-1 (or the pseudogene TRBV3-2) to TRBJ2-3, with TRBD2 identical over 10 bases. Trimming removed 5 bases from V and 5 bases from J; junction bases left unmatched: 1. The germline V gene has CDR1 LGHDT and CDR2 YNNKEL (reference sequence). The CDR3 has 13 residues. The CDR3 DNA reads TGTGCCAGCAGCAGACTAGCGGGAGATACGCAGTATTTT. Translation gives CASSRLAGDTQYF.

This chain uses TRBV5-1 with TRBJ2-7, with 7 positions matching TRBD1. Germline CDR1 reads SGHRS; CDR2 reads YFSETQ. The CDR3 totals 14 residues. The J segment lost 3 bases and the V segment lost 0 bases, leaving 3 bases of the junction unmatched. DNA for the CDR3: TGCGCCAGCAGCTTGGCCAGGGGGTTCTACGAGCAGTACTTC. Encoded protein: CASSLARGFYEQYF.

This chain connects TRBV11-3 to TRBJ2-5, with TRBD2 matching 7 bases. V lost 3 bases and J lost 4; bases outside the gene matches: 5. Germline lookup yields CDR1 SGHNT and CDR2 YENEEA. The CDR3 extends over 14 amino acids. CDR3 protein: CASSFTAGAETQYF. CDR3 sequence (DNA): TGTGCCAGCAGCTTTACCGCGGGAGCAGAGACCCAGTACTTC.

V usage is TRBV13 and J usage is TRBJ2-1; 9 bases line up with TRBD2. This CDR3 has 17 amino acids. Germline V gene data show CDR1 as PRHDT and CDR2 as FYEKMQ (reference sequence). The J segment lost 6 bases and the V segment lost 0 bases, leaving 9 bases of the junction unmatched. CDR3 DNA sequence: TGTGCCAGCAGCTTAGGGACAGCGGGAGGAATACGCAATGAGCAGTTCTTC. It specifies CASSLGTAGGIRNEQFF.

Of note for this clone: At the DNA level, this CDR3 is encoded by other sequences in the same sample as well. J is TRBJ2-7 and V is TRBV19; 10 bases line up with TRBD2. J lost 3 bases, V lost 1 base, and 0 bases had no gene match. The CDR3 covers 14 residues. Germline CDR1 LNHDA, CDR2 SQIVND (reference sequence). The CDR3 here is CASSIGTSGYEQYF. CDR3 DNA: TGTGCCAGTAGTATAGGGACTAGCGGCTACGAGCAGTACTTC.

This clone was observed a handful of times. The chain joins TRBV5-4 to TRBJ2-7, with 7 bases identical to TRBD2. Losses at the gene ends were 1 base for V and 5 bases for J; bases not matched to a gene: 6. The CDR3 contains 14 residues. Germline CDR1 is SGHNT and CDR2 is YYREEE (reference sequence). CDR3 nucleotide sequence: TGTGCCAGCAGCTTGAGCGGGAAATTTGACGAGCAGTACTTC. Its translation is CASSLSGKFDEQYF.

CDR3 nucleotide sequence: TGTGCCTGGAGTGGACAGGCGGACTACGAGCAGTACTTC. This sequence encodes CAWSGQADYEQYF. The chain has TRBV30 and TRBJ2-7; D is possibly TRBD1 (6 bases). Between the trimmed V and J ends, which lost 1 base and 3 bases, there was a span of 10 bases. Germline V gene data show CDR1 as GTSNPN and CDR2 as SVGIG (reference sequence). The CDR3 loop spans 13 amino acids.

The chain combines TRBV11-2 with TRBJ2-1; weak D call: TRBD1 (6 bases). Germline V gene lookup returns CDR1 SGHAT and CDR2 FQNNGV. The germline V and J ends were trimmed by 5 bases and 1 base, with 24 bases remaining between them. The CDR3 runs to 19 residues. DNA for the CDR3: TGTGCCAGCAGCCACTCGGGACAACCTAACTATCATTCCTACAATGAGCAGTTCTTC. This codes for CASSHSGQPNYHSYNEQFF.

The chain has TRBV5-4 and TRBJ2-1; 9 bases fit TRBD1. The CDR3 covers 14 residues. The trim removed 2 bases at V and 7 bases at J, leaving 4 bases unmatched. Germline CDR1 reads SGHNT; CDR2 reads YYREEE (reference sequence). The CDR3 coding sequence is TGTGCCAGCAGCTTACAGGGGGCGGGAAATGAGCAGTTCTTC. Residues: CASSLQGAGNEQFF.

The rearrangement joins TRBV6-2 or TRBV6-3 to TRBJ2-7; TRBD2 matches at 12 bases. The CDR3 is 16 amino acids. Germline-derived CDR1 and CDR2 are MNHEY and SVGEGT. After removal of 1 base from V and 7 bases from J, the junction contained 8 bases not matched to a gene. The CDR3 loop reads CASSYLPGLAGREQYF. CDR3 sequence (DNA): TGTGCCAGCAGTTACTTACCGGGACTAGCGGGTCGGGAGCAGTACTTC.

This clone was counted a single time. The CDR3 region is CASSPGSGHEQYF. CDR3 nucleotides: TGTGCCAGCAGCCCTGGATCGGGTCACGAGCAGTACTTC. This chain uses TRBV28 with TRBJ2-7, with D uncertain. The CDR3 totals 13 residues. Per germline, CDR1 MDHEN and CDR2 SYDVKM. V gave up 6 bases and J gave up 5 bases, with 14 bases separating them.

The J gene is TRBJ2-5, the V gene TRBV14; 10 positions agree with TRBD2. V was pared by 1 base and J by 4 bases, with 6 bases of the junction left unmatched. The CDR3 totals 16 residues. From germline, CDR1 is SGHDN and CDR2 FVKESK. CDR3 residues: CASSQGLAGWGETQYF. The CDR3 DNA follows: TGTGCCAGCAGCCAAGGACTAGCGGGCTGGGGAGAGACCCAGTACTTC.

V usage is TRBV5-1 and J usage is TRBJ1-1; maybe TRBD1 (5 bases). This CDR3 is built from 13 residues. Germline V lookup: CDR1 SGHRS, CDR2 YFSETQ. Trimming shortened V by 5 bases and J by 2 bases, and 10 bases separated the two germline ends. The CDR3 DNA is TGCGCCAGCAGACCGGGGGTTAACACTGAAGCTTTCTTT. Protein product: CASRPGVNTEAFF.

V and J are TRBV6-2 or TRBV6-3 and TRBJ2-2; 10 positions match TRBD2. The V gene's germline CDR1 is MNHEY and CDR2 SVGEGT. The CDR3 is made up of 18 amino acids. V shed 0 bases and J 4 bases; nucleotides not matched to a gene: 8. CDR3 sequence (DNA): TGTGCCAGCAGTTACTCCCAGCGGGAGGGCCCGGGCACCGGGGAGCTGTTTTTT. Translating it yields CASSYSQREGPGTGELFF.